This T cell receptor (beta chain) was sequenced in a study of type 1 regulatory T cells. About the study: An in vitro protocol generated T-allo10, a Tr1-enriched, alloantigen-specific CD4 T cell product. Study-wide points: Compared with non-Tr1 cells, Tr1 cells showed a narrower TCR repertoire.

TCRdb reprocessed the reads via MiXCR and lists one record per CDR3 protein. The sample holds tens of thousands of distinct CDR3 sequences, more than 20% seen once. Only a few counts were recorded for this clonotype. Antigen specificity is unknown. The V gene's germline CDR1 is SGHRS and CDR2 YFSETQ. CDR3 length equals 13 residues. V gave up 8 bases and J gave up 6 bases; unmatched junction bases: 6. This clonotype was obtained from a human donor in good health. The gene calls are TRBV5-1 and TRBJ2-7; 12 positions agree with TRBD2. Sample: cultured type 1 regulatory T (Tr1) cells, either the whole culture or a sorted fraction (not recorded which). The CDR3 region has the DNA TGCGCCAGTATGACTAGCGGGAGTGGCGAGCAGTACTTC. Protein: CASMTSGSGEQYF.